Listed below are T cell receptor beta chains from one sample, sequenced in a study of blood T cell repertoires in COVID-19. Method: immunoSEQ multiplex PCR; TCRdb's copy keeps in-frame clones and lacks some. The sample has a few hundred thousand clones, 80% to 90% seen once. Sequencing was performed on peripheral blood. The receptors come from a woman in her forties who had recovered from COVID-19. The CDR3 runs from the conserved cysteine through the conserved F or W. A D gene is named only where the DNA matches it firmly. Clone sizes are given selectively: once, few, many, or a class where the clone is expanded.

V: TRBV2
J: TRBJ1-1
D: -
size: -
CDR3: CASSEFQEGTEAFF
DNA: TGTGCCAGCAGTGAATTTCAGGAGGGCACTGAAGCTTTCTTT

V: TRBV18
J: TRBJ2-7
D: -
size: -
CDR3: CASSQGADEQYF
DNA: TGTGCCAGCTCACAAGGGGCTGACGAGCAGTACTTC

V: TRBV30
J: TRBJ1-1
D: TRBD1
size: -
CDR3: CAWSVTGGLEAFF
DNA: TGTGCCTGGAGTGTAACAGGGGGTCTTGAAGCTTTCTTT

V: TRBV18
J: TRBJ1-4
D: TRBD1
size: -
CDR3: CASARDRARANEKLFF
DNA: TGTGCCAGCGCCCGGGACAGGGCTAGAGCTAATGAAAAACTGTTTTTT

V: TRBV2
J: TRBJ2-7
D: -
size: -
CDR3: CASSSGIDYEQYF
DNA: TGTGCCAGCAGTTCAGGGATAGATTACGAGCAGTACTTC

V: TRBV3-1/TRBV3-2
J: TRBJ1-2
D: -
size: -
CDR3: CASSQEPGQFYGYTF
DNA: TGTGCCAGCAGCCAAGAGCCGGGACAATTTTATGGCTACACCTTC

V: TRBV5-1
J: TRBJ2-7
D: -
size: -
CDR3: CASSTGNTYEQYF
DNA: TGCGCCAGCAGCACAGGGAATACCTACGAGCAGTACTTC

V: TRBV29-1
J: TRBJ2-3
D: TRBD2
size: -
CDR3: CSVRSGRAVDTQYF
DNA: TGCAGCGTAAGGAGCGGGAGGGCCGTAGATACGCAGTATTTT

V: TRBV11-2
J: TRBJ2-5
D: -
size: -
CDR3: CASSDTTSTQETQYF
DNA: TGTGCCAGCAGCGATACCACTAGTACACAGGAGACCCAGTACTTC

V: TRBV24-1
J: TRBJ2-2
D: TRBD1
size: -
CDR3: CATSEGQGGPSTGELFF
DNA: TGTGCCACCAGTGAGGGACAGGGAGGACCTTCCACCGGGGAGCTGTTTTTT

V: TRBV30
J: TRBJ1-5
D: -
size: -
CDR3: CAWTGRVGQPQHF
DNA: TGTGCCTGGACGGGGAGAGTGGGTCAGCCCCAGCATTTT

V: TRBV12-5
J: TRBJ2-3
D: -
size: -
CDR3: CASGYTPGNLTPDTQYF
DNA: TGTGCTAGTGGTTACACCCCGGGTAACTTAACCCCGGATACGCAGTATTTT

V: TRBV10-2
J: TRBJ2-7
D: -
size: -
CDR3: CASRDSQGSGYEQYF
DNA: TGCGCCAGCAGAGATTCACAGGGTTCAGGGTACGAGCAGTACTTC

V: TRBV18
J: TRBJ1-2
D: -
size: -
CDR3: CASSPTGSHYGYTF
DNA: TGTGCCAGCTCACCGACGGGTTCCCACTATGGCTACACCTTC

V: TRBV19
J: TRBJ1-2
D: TRBD1
size: -
CDR3: CASSIEGARGYTF
DNA: TGTGCCAGTAGTATCGAGGGGGCACGGGGCTACACCTTC

V: TRBV27
J: TRBJ2-3
D: TRBD2
size: -
CDR3: CASKRGNTDTQYF
DNA: TGTGCCAGCAAGCGGGGGAACACAGATACGCAGTATTTT

V: TRBV5-6
J: TRBJ2-3
D: -
size: -
CDR3: CASSLTQSTDTQYF
DNA: TGTGCCAGCAGCTTGACCCAGTCCACAGATACGCAGTATTTT

V: TRBV4-2
J: TRBJ1-2
D: -
size: -
CDR3: CASSQDFSGGYTF
DNA: TGTGCCAGCAGCCAAGATTTTTCGGGTGGCTACACCTTC

V: TRBV6-6
J: TRBJ1-1
D: TRBD1
size: -
CDR3: CASSKIATGGLTEAFF
DNA: TGTGCCAGCAGTAAAATCGCAACAGGGGGCCTCACTGAAGCTTTCTTT

V: TRBV12-3/TRBV12-4
J: TRBJ1-6
D: -
size: -
CDR3: CASSLQDSPLHF
DNA: TGTGCCAGCAGTTTACAGGATTCACCCCTCCACTTT

V: TRBV4-1
J: TRBJ2-2
D: TRBD1
size: -
CDR3: CASSHRRDRGPGELFF
DNA: TGCGCCAGCAGCCATCGACGGGACAGGGGCCCCGGGGAGCTGTTTTTT

V: TRBV10-2
J: TRBJ2-1
D: -
size: -
CDR3: CASREGGTAVYNEQFF
DNA: TGCGCCAGCAGGGAGGGTGGGACAGCGGTCTACAATGAGCAGTTCTTC

V: TRBV29-1
J: TRBJ2-1
D: -
size: -
CDR3: CSVQFWNEQFF
DNA: TGCAGCGTGCAGTTTTGGAATGAGCAGTTCTTC

V: TRBV5-6
J: TRBJ1-1
D: -
size: few
CDR3: CASSYQTARTEAFF
DNA: TGTGCCAGCAGCTACCAGACAGCCCGAACTGAAGCTTTCTTT

V: TRBV6-2/TRBV6-3
J: TRBJ2-2
D: -
size: once
CDR3: CASSYFGQLTGELFF
DNA: TGTGCCAGCAGTTACTTTGGGCAGCTCACCGGGGAGCTGTTTTTT

V: TRBV7-9
J: TRBJ2-2
D: TRBD1
size: -
CDR3: CASSVNDRGTGELFF
DNA: TGTGCCAGCAGCGTGAACGACAGGGGGACCGGGGAGCTGTTTTTT

V: TRBV7-2
J: TRBJ2-7
D: TRBD2
size: -
CDR3: CASSLVSSGEQYF
DNA: TGTGCCAGCAGCTTAGTTTCTAGCGGCGAGCAGTACTTC

V: TRBV29-1
J: TRBJ1-1
D: -
size: -
CDR3: CSEGFGENTEAFF
DNA: TGCAGCGAGGGTTTTGGAGAGAACACTGAAGCTTTCTTT

V: TRBV6-5
J: TRBJ1-1
D: -
size: -
CDR3: CASSYSSTRGTEAFF
DNA: TGTGCCAGCAGTTACTCCTCCACAAGGGGCACTGAAGCTTTCTTT